The 3 T cell receptor beta chains below come from one sample, sequenced in a study of shared clonotypes between healthy human individuals. Sequencing was performed with immunoSEQ multiplex PCR; in TCRdb, only in-frame clones are kept and a portion is missing. Among some 500,000 clones, approximately 94% were seen once, and the ten largest hold about 0.059%. What was sequenced was naive CD4+ T cells sorted from blood. The subset was: CD45RA+ positively selected. Receptor source: a woman under 40 in good health.

This chain connects TRBV7-8 to TRBJ1-2, with D possibly matching TRBD1 (5 bases). Germline-derived CDR1 and CDR2 are SGHVS and FQNEAQ. This CDR3 contains 15 residues. V lost 1 base, J lost 2 bases, and 11 bases lay in between. DNA for the CDR3: TGTGCCAGCAGCTTAGAGGGGAAGGGCAACTATGGCTACACCTTC. Its protein is CASSLEGKGNYGYTF.

V and J are TRBV2 and TRBJ2-3; no definite D call. CDR1 SNHLY and CDR2 FYNNEI come from the germline V gene. The V end lost 2 bases, the J end lost 6 bases, and 12 bases lay between the germline ends. This CDR3 has 14 amino acids. CDR3: CASSERWAGDTQYF. CDR3 coding DNA: TGTGCCAGCAGTGAAAGGTGGGCTGGTGATACGCAGTATTTT.

This rearrangement joins TRBV19 to TRBJ2-7, with 8 bases matching TRBD1. V shed 6 bases, J shed 1 base, and the junction held 5 bases outside the gene matches. The CDR3 covers 14 residues. Germline V gene lookup returns CDR1 LNHDA and CDR2 SQIVND (reference sequence). CDR3 in amino acids: CASRKDRESYEQYF. The CDR3 bases are TGTGCCAGTAGGAAGGACAGGGAGTCCTACGAGCAGTACTTC.